The sequence of this TCR beta chain was determined in a study of blood T cell repertoires in COVID-19. Study in general: Acute and convalescent COVID-19 samples came from the United States, Italy and Spain. The analysed material was cDNA or gDNA that came from T cells, B-cell-depleted T cells, or PBMCs.

As processed by the authors: Scientists estimated how many nucleated cells there were by amplifying reference gene primers. Data came from immunoSEQ multiplex PCR; TCRdb stores just in-frame clones and leaves some out. The DNA gave D and trimming, while V, J and clone size come from that table. Seen here are 80,000 to 100,000 clones, about 80% observed once, and the top ten hold over 15%. The CDR3 is 16 amino acids. J was trimmed by 6 bases and V by 4 bases; bases with no gene match: 10. The germline CDR1 and CDR2 sequences are SGHNT and YYREEE (reference sequence). The chain uses TRBV5-4 and TRBJ2-2; 9 bases map to TRBD1. The sequenced material came from peripheral blood. The receptor's source is a human donor in a cohort sampled during active COVID-19. The CDR3 loop is CASSAAGQGDPGELFF. Written as DNA, the CDR3 is TGTGCCAGCAGCGCGGCGGGACAGGGAGACCCCGGGGAGCTGTTTTTT.